This T cell receptor beta chain was found in a study of blood T cell repertoires in COVID-19. Study as a whole: Material from acute and convalescent COVID-19 was sourced from the United States, Italy and Spain.

Clones were read by immunoSEQ multiplex PCR, and TCRdb kept only the in-frame ones, dropping some. This table has a few hundred thousand clones, about 92% appearing once. Two consecutive negative NP/OP PCR tests, clearance, or resolved symptoms defined Cohort 3 recovery. The length of the CDR3 is 14 residues. J lost 5 bases, V lost 5 bases, and 5 bases had no gene match. Per germline, CDR1 KGHDR and CDR2 SFDVKD. The source is a woman aged 25 to 39 who had recovered from COVID-19. The sample was PBMCs or T cells enriched from blood (not recorded which). This chain joins TRBV24-1 and TRBJ2-7; 10 bases fit TRBD2. This CDR3 reads CATSGSGGAHEQYF. CDR3 coding DNA: TGTGCCACCAGTGGAAGCGGGGGGGCACACGAGCAGTACTTC.